This paragraph covers one T cell receptor beta chain sequence. Per the germline V gene, CDR1 is LGHDT and CDR2 is YNNKEL (reference sequence). Unmatched junction bases numbered 5, after V lost 2 bases and J lost 10 bases. The CDR3 extends over 13 amino acids. Assay used: immunoSEQ multiplex PCR; TCRdb lists only in-frame clones, some missing. The data hold more than 95,000 clones, with about 88% observed a single time. The entry originates in a study of blood T cell repertoires in COVID-19. Study-wide context: T cells, B-cell-depleted T cells, or PBMCs provided the cDNA or gDNA that served as material.

The sequencing input was peripheral blood. The rearrangement joins TRBV3-1 (or the pseudogene TRBV3-2) to TRBJ2-1; 7 bases align to TRBD2. The TCR was taken from a human donor in a cohort sampled during active COVID-19. DNA of the CDR3: TGTGCCAGCAGCCAACGTAGGGGAGGGGAGCAGTTCTTC. This encodes CASSQRRGGEQFF.